Listed here are 3 T cell receptor beta chains from one sample, sequenced in a study of blood T cell repertoires in COVID-19. The table came from immunoSEQ multiplex PCR; TCRdb's copy has only in-frame clones and leaves some out. Of 35,000 to 45,000 clones in the sample, more than 85% were seen once. Sequences were obtained from peripheral blood. Receptors originate from a woman aged 80 or over with acute or convalescent COVID-19.

The chain joins TRBV9 to TRBJ1-1, with 9 positions matching TRBD1. Germline V CDR1 and CDR2: SGDLS, YYNGEE. This CDR3 comprises 14 residues. Trimming cost V 4 bases and J 6 bases; bases outside gene matches: 7. DNA for the CDR3: TGTGCCAGCAGCCCGGAGGGACAGGGCGCTGAAGCTTTCTTT. Its protein product is CASSPEGQGAEAFF.

The chain joins TRBV30 to TRBJ1-2; D may be TRBD1 (5 bases). Per the germline V gene, CDR1 is GTSNPN and CDR2 is SVGIG (reference sequence). There are 13 residues in the CDR3. The V end was cut by 4 bases, the J end by 4 bases, with 13 bases between. The CDR3 sequence is CAWNRQKGYGYTF. In nucleotides, the CDR3 is TGTGCCTGGAACCGACAGAAAGGCTATGGCTACACCTTC.

This clone was seen a few times. The chain employs TRBV5-1 and TRBJ2-1, with 9 positions matching TRBD2. CDR3 length: 16 residues. Trimming took 0 bases from V and 9 from J; bases not matched to a gene: 10. Germline CDR1 and CDR2: SGHRS and YFSETQ. The CDR3 sequence is CASSLEPTSGYGEQFF. As DNA, the CDR3 is TGCGCCAGCAGCTTGGAACCCACTAGCGGGTACGGTGAGCAGTTCTTC.